The 28 T cell receptor beta chains given below trace back to one sample, sequenced in a study of cytomegalovirus exposure and HLA in healthy donors. A multiplex PCR was run with 60 Vbeta primers and 13 Jbeta primers. Measured with immunoSEQ multiplex PCR; TCRdb has only the in-frame clones, and not every one. The sample includes 120,000 to 150,000 clones, around 84% seen only once; the top ten take under 3%. Sequenced material: PBMCs. Receptors were obtained from a man between 35 and 55 years old in good health and CMV-seropositive.

J is TRBJ1-5 and V is TRBV28, with D hard to call. The CDR3 contains 12 residues. Trimming took 3 bases from V and 7 from J, leaving 7 bases between them. Germline loops: CDR1 MDHEN, CDR2 SYDVKM. The CDR3 is CASSFGGQPQHF. The CDR3 nucleotides read TGTGCCAGCAGTTTCGGCGGACAGCCCCAGCATTTT. Full variable domain (outside the CDR3, taken from reference TRBV28 and TRBJ1-5): DVKVTQSSRYLVKRTGEKVFLECVQDMDHENMFWYRQDPGLGLRLIYFSYDVKMKEKGDIPEGYSVSREKKERFSLILESASTNQTSMYLCASSFGGQPQHFGDGTRLSIL.

The chain has TRBV6-5 and TRBJ2-7; 10 bases are a match to TRBD2. V dropped 0 bases and J dropped 4; count of bases not matched to a gene: 0. The CDR3 loop spans 14 amino acids. Looked up from germline, CDR1 is MNHEY and CDR2 is SVGAGI. As DNA, the CDR3 is TGTGCCAGCAGTTACTCGACTAGCGGGTACGAGCAGTACTTC. This encodes CASSYSTSGYEQYF.

This clone was seen a few times. The rearrangement uses TRBV5-6 and TRBJ2-5, with a tentative D call TRBD1 (6 bases). Trimming took 5 bases from V and 5 from J, leaving 25 bases between them. CDR1 and CDR2 from the germline V gene are SGHDT and YYEEEE. This CDR3 is 17 amino acids long. CDR3 nucleotide sequence: TGTGCCAGCAGGGAAAACACAGGGACCCACTTTCTGGAGACCCAGTACTTC. Protein sequence: CASRENTGTHFLETQYF. The entire variable domain, with the rest obtained from reference TRBV5-6 and TRBJ2-5, is as follows: DAGVTQSPTHLIKTRGQQVTLRCSPKSGHDTVSWYQQALGQGPQFIFQYYEEEERQRGNFPDRFSGHQFPNYSSELNVNALLLGDSALYLCASRENTGTHFLETQYFGPGTRLLVL.

The chain uses TRBV6-5 and TRBJ1-1, with D possibly being TRBD1 (5 bases). This CDR3 comprises 15 residues. Germline V lookup: CDR1 MNHEY, CDR2 SVGAGI. Trimming removed 0 bases at V and 2 bases at J, with 10 bases between. CDR3 residues: CASSYSRTINTEAFF. The CDR3 DNA reads TGTGCCAGCAGTTACTCGAGGACAATCAACACTGAAGCTTTCTTT.

The chain combines TRBV7-8 with TRBJ2-3; 9 bases are a match to TRBD2. CDR1 SGHVS and CDR2 FQNEAQ come from the germline V gene. The trim removed 0 bases at V and 5 bases at J, leaving 3 bases unmatched. The CDR3 length is 15 residues. Here the CDR3 DNA reads TGTGCCAGCAGCTTAGCGGGAGCGGGAGGAGATACGCAGTATTTT. Translating it yields CASSLAGAGGDTQYF.

J is TRBJ2-3 and V is TRBV10-3; TRBD2 matches at 16 bases. V was clipped by 5 bases and J by 2 bases; unmatched bases: 4. This CDR3 contains 17 residues. The germline gives CDR1 ENHRY, CDR2 SYGVKD. The CDR3, as DNA: TGTGCCATCAGTCCGGGACTAGCGGGAGGGGACACAGATACGCAGTATTTT. Protein: CAISPGLAGGDTDTQYF.

This clone was recorded a few times. The germline gene is not matched at one end of the junction; a read error may be the cause. This chain joins TRBV7-9 and TRBJ1-5; TRBD1 matches 8 bases. The CDR3 has 15 amino acids. Germline CDR1 SEHNR, CDR2 FQNEAQ (reference sequence). The CDR3 DNA is TGTTCCAGCAGCTTAGCAGGGGGCCCCAATCAGCCCCAGCATTTT. Translation: CSSSLAGGPNQPQHF.

This clone was detected only once. DNA for the CDR3: TGTGCCAGCAGACAGGGCAATCAGCCCCAGCATTTT. This encodes CASRQGNQPQHF. The chain joins TRBV27 to TRBJ1-5; tentatively, D is TRBD1 (5 bases). Per the germline V gene, CDR1 is MNHEY and CDR2 is SMNVEV (reference sequence). The CDR3 covers 12 residues. The V end was cut by 6 bases, the J end by 2 bases, with 5 bases between.

The chain uses TRBV19 and TRBJ1-5; maybe TRBD1 (6 bases). Germline V gives CDR1 LNHDA, CDR2 SQIVND (reference sequence). The V end lost 4 bases, the J end lost 1 base, and 14 bases lay between the germline ends. The CDR3 spans 16 residues. This chain's CDR3 is CASSNGGAPSNQPQHF. CDR3 sequence (DNA): TGTGCCAGTAGTAATGGGGGGGCGCCGAGCAATCAGCCCCAGCATTTT.

This clone has a handful of counts. This rearrangement joins TRBV7-2 to TRBJ2-2; 7 positions agree with TRBD1. The V gene end was trimmed by 4 bases and the J gene end by 0 bases; junction bases not matched to a gene: 11. The CDR3 spans 18 residues. CDR1 is SGHTA and CDR2 is FQGNSA in the germline V gene. DNA of the CDR3: TGTGCCAGCAGCTCCCCCTCCGGGACAGTCGCGAACACCGGGGAGCTGTTTTTT. This translates into CASSSPSGTVANTGELFF. The variable domain in full, completed from reference TRBV7-2 and TRBJ2-2, reads GAGVSQSPSNKVTEKGKDVELRCDPISGHTALYWYRQSLGQGLEFLIYFQGNSAPDKSGLPSDRFSAERTGGSVSTLTIQRTQQEDSAVYLCASSSPSGTVANTGELFFGEGSRLTVL.

Turning to this clone: The same CDR3 can be traced to other DNA sequences in this sample. The V call is TRBV5-1, the J call TRBJ2-3; D gene uncertain. The CDR3 covers 14 residues. Trimming left V 0 bases short and J 0 bases short, with 5 bases between. Germline V lookup: CDR1 SGHRS, CDR2 YFSETQ. CDR3: CASSLDGSTDTQYF. The CDR3 DNA reads TGCGCCAGCAGCTTGGACGGTAGCACAGATACGCAGTATTTT.

CDR3 in DNA: TGTGCCAGCGGAGGCCTAAGGACGACGAACAATCAGCCCCAGCATTTT. Its translation is CASGGLRTTNNQPQHF. The J gene is TRBJ1-5, the V gene TRBV27, with D uncertain. Per germline, CDR1 MNHEY and CDR2 SMNVEV (reference sequence). Trimming cost V 8 bases and J 3 bases, with 20 bases left between them. This CDR3 contains 16 residues.

The chain links TRBV18 to TRBJ2-5, with D hard to call. V was trimmed by 2 bases and J by 2 bases, leaving 6 bases between them. The germline CDR1 and CDR2 sequences are KGHSH and LQKENI. The CDR3 runs 13 residues. CDR3: CASSPSQQETQYF. The CDR3 region has the DNA TGTGCCAGCTCACCATCACAGCAAGAGACCCAGTACTTC.

The V gene is TRBV2, the J gene TRBJ2-3; possible D gene TRBD1, 6 bases. Trimming took off 9 bases at V and 5 bases at J, with 12 bases between the two ends. Per germline, CDR1 SNHLY and CDR2 FYNNEI. The CDR3 spans 12 residues. The CDR3 DNA reads TGTGCCAGTCACAGGGATAGAGATACGCAGTATTTT. Amino acids: CASHRDRDTQYF.

This clone was seen only once. The genes are TRBV9 and TRBJ2-3; perhaps TRBD2 as D (5 bases). This CDR3 is 15 amino acids long. V gave up 2 bases and J gave up 1 base, with 11 bases separating them. Germline-derived CDR1 and CDR2 are SGDLS and YYNGEE. Written as DNA, the CDR3 is TGTGCCAGCAGCGTCACCCTAGCTGGCACAGATACGCAGTATTTT. Translated: CASSVTLAGTDTQYF.

The count of this clone is one. CDR3 in DNA: TGTGCCAGTAGCCTAAGTCCGGGACTAGCGGGAGACTACGAGCAGTACTTC. Amino acid sequence: CASSLSPGLAGDYEQYF. This chain uses TRBV19 with TRBJ2-7; the match to TRBD2 covers 14 bases. Trimming cost V 6 bases and J 3 bases; bases outside gene matches: 10. The CDR3 is made up of 17 amino acids. Germline V gene data show CDR1 as LNHDA and CDR2 as SQIVND (reference sequence).

This sequence joins TRBV20-1 and TRBJ2-2; 7 positions match TRBD1. Trimming cost V 7 bases and J 14 bases; bases outside gene matches: 10. From germline, CDR1 is DFQATT and CDR2 SNEGSKA (reference sequence). This CDR3 spans 11 amino acids. The CDR3 loop is CSGVLTGQLFF. In nucleotides, the CDR3 is TGCAGTGGCGTCCTGACAGGGCAACTGTTTTTT.

CDR3 bases: TGCGCCAGCAGCCAAGATGCAGGGTCTGGGGCCAACGTCCTGACTTTC. Protein product: CASSQDAGSGANVLTF. This chain links TRBV4-3 with TRBJ2-6, with a tentative D call TRBD1 (5 bases). Germline-derived CDR1 and CDR2 are LGHNA and YSLEER. The V end was cut by 0 bases, the J end by 1 base, with 7 bases between. The CDR3 totals 16 residues.

This sequence joins TRBV5-6 and TRBJ2-3; tentative D call: TRBD2 (5 bases). V was clipped by 3 bases and J by 9 bases, with 23 bases between them. The CDR3 runs to 16 residues. CDR1 and CDR2 from the germline V gene are SGHDT and YYEEEE. The CDR3 sequence: CASSYPSSGLSETQYF. The DNA for the CDR3 is TGTGCCAGCAGCTACCCCAGCAGCGGCCTAAGTGAGACGCAGTATTTT. The complete variable domain, with remaining parts taken from reference TRBV5-6 and TRBJ2-3, reads DAGVTQSPTHLIKTRGQQVTLRCSPKSGHDTVSWYQQALGQGPQFIFQYYEEEERQRGNFPDRFSGHQFPNYSSELNVNALLLGDSALYLCASSYPSSGLSETQYFGPGTRLTVL.

The chain has TRBV2 and TRBJ2-3, with D perhaps matching TRBD2 (5 bases). CDR3 length: 15 residues. Germline CDR1 SNHLY, CDR2 FYNNEI. Deletions cut 7 bases from V and 6 bases from J, with 20 bases between. CDR3 in amino acids: CASKKRDGLEDTQYF. Here the CDR3 DNA reads TGTGCCAGCAAAAAACGGGATGGATTAGAGGATACGCAGTATTTT.

This chain connects TRBV19 to TRBJ2-6; D unclear. The CDR3 covers 18 residues. Germline CDR1 and CDR2: LNHDA and SQIVND (reference sequence). V lost 3 bases, J lost 1 base, and 16 bases lay in between. The CDR3 region is CASSIWSDTFSGANVLTF. CDR3 nucleotide sequence: TGTGCCAGTAGTATTTGGTCAGATACCTTTTCTGGGGCCAACGTCCTGACTTTC.

This clone was observed a single time. The rearrangement joins TRBV19 to TRBJ1-5, with D tentatively TRBD1 (5 bases). The germline CDR1 and CDR2 sequences are LNHDA and SQIVND (reference sequence). This CDR3 has 17 amino acids. V was shortened by 4 bases and J by 3 bases, with 19 bases between the two germline ends. The DNA for the CDR3 is TGTGCCAGTAGTAGCAGGGTTCGGAGTTCACTCAATCAGCCCCAGCATTTT. The encoded protein is CASSSRVRSSLNQPQHF. The entire variable domain, with the rest obtained from reference TRBV19 and TRBJ1-5, is as follows: DGGITQSPKYLFRKEGQNVTLSCEQNLNHDAMYWYRQDPGQGLRLIYYSQIVNDFQKGDIAEGYSVSREKKESFPLTVTSAQKNPTAFYLCASSSRVRSSLNQPQHFGDGTRLSIL.

V gene TRBV18 combines with J gene TRBJ2-4; D not certain. Trimming took 2 bases from V and 1 from J, leaving 12 bases between them. The CDR3 totals 16 residues. CDR1 and CDR2 (germline): KGHSH, LQKENI. CDR3 bases: TGTGCCAGCTCACCATATGCAGGTGCCGCCAAAAACATTCAGTACTTC. Its protein product is CASSPYAGAAKNIQYF.

V usage is TRBV5-4 and J usage is TRBJ1-2; D remains unclear. Germline loops: CDR1 SGHNT, CDR2 YYREEE (reference sequence). V lost 4 bases to trimming and J lost 2 bases, with 15 bases between them. This CDR3 has 15 amino acids. The CDR3 is CASSPPTRPNYGYTF. For the CDR3, the DNA is TGTGCCAGCAGCCCGCCGACACGGCCGAACTATGGCTACACCTTC.

This chain joins TRBV10-3 and TRBJ1-2, with D maybe TRBD1 (5 bases). Looked up from germline, CDR1 is ENHRY and CDR2 is SYGVKD. V shed 4 bases and J shed 8 bases, with 20 bases lying between them. This CDR3 has 15 residues. Here the CDR3 DNA reads TGTGCCATCAGTGGCCGCAGGGAAGGCCGTGGCGGCTACACCTTC. Its translation is CAISGRREGRGGYTF.

This chain joins TRBV6-5 and TRBJ1-4, with D unclear. The V and J ends lost 5 bases and 0 bases respectively, with 7 bases between them. This CDR3 has 14 residues. Germline V gives CDR1 MNHEY, CDR2 SVGAGI. The CDR3 reads CASSGSATNEKLFF. In nucleotides, the CDR3 is TGTGCCAGCAGTGGGAGTGCAACTAATGAAAAACTGTTTTTT.

J is TRBJ1-2 and V is TRBV18, with D uncertain. Germline V CDR1 and CDR2: KGHSH, LQKENI. This CDR3 is 13 amino acids long. The V gene lost 5 bases and the J gene lost 3 bases, with 10 bases spanning the gap. In nucleotides, the CDR3 is TGTGCCAGCTCAGATTACACCGACTATGGCTACACCTTC. Protein sequence: CASSDYTDYGYTF. Filled out from reference TRBV18 and TRBJ1-2, the complete variable domain reads NAGVMQNPRHLVRRRGQEARLRCSPMKGHSHVYWYRQLPEEGLKFMVYLQKENIIDESGMPKERFSAEFPKEGPSILRIQQVVRGDSAAYFCASSDYTDYGYTFGSGTRLTVV.

This clone was recorded a few times. The J gene is TRBJ1-2, the V gene TRBV7-9, with D possibly TRBD1 on 5 matching bases. Trimming stripped 4 bases from V and 0 bases from J, with 12 bases between. The germline CDR1 and CDR2 sequences are SEHNR and FQNEAQ (reference sequence). The CDR3 sequence is 15 residues long. DNA of the CDR3: TGTGCCAGCAGCTCGGGGTGGGGGGCTAACTATGGCTACACCTTC. Amino acid sequence: CASSSGWGANYGYTF.